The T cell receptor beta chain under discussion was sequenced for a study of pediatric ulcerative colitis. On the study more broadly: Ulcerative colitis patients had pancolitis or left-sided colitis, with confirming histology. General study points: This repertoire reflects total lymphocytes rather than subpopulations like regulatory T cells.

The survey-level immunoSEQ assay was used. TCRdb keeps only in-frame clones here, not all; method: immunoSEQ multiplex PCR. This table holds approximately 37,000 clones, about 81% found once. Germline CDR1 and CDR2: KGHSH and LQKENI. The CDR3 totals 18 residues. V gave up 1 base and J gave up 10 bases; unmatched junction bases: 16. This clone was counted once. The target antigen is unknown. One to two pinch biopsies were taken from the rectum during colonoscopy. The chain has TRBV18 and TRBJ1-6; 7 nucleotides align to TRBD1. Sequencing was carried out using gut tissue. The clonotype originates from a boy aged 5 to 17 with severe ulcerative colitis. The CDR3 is CASSPQLLDRQYHSPLHF. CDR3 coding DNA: TGTGCCAGCTCACCACAGCTACTGGACAGGCAGTATCACTCACCCCTCCACTTT.